These 27 T cell receptor beta chains share one sample of origin, sequenced in a study of T cell clones after liver transplantation. Sequencing was performed with immunoSEQ multiplex PCR; in TCRdb, only in-frame clones are kept and a portion is missing. Of more than 95,000 clones listed, 82% are singletons. Source: CD4+ T cells from blood, taken before liver transplant. The receptors originated from a human donor who received a liver transplant.

The V gene is TRBV6-5, the J gene TRBJ2-1, with 8 bases that match TRBD1. The CDR3 contains 15 residues. From germline, CDR1 is MNHEY and CDR2 SVGAGI. Trimming took 5 bases from V and 4 from J; bases not matched to a gene: 7. The CDR3 nucleotides read TGTGCCAGCAGTCCAACAGGGGGTCCGTACAATGAGCAGTTCTTC. Translated: CASSPTGGPYNEQFF.

The V call is TRBV4-2, the J call TRBJ2-1; TRBD1 might be the D (6 bases). From germline, CDR1 is LGHNA and CDR2 YNFKEQ. The V end was cut by 0 bases, the J end by 2 bases, with 11 bases between. This CDR3 contains 16 residues. The CDR3 is CASSQDGRGTYNEQFF. CDR3 coding DNA: TGTGCCAGCAGCCAAGACGGCAGGGGCACCTACAATGAGCAGTTCTTC.

The chain couples TRBV7-7 to TRBJ2-3, with TRBD2 as a possible D gene (5 bases). The CDR3 extends over 14 amino acids. Germline values: CDR1 SSHAT, CDR2 FNYEAQ (reference sequence). V was clipped by 1 base and J by 1 base, with 6 bases between them. CDR3 loop: CASSLDSGTDTQYF. In DNA, the CDR3 is TGTGCCAGCAGCTTAGATAGCGGCACAGATACGCAGTATTTT.

This clone was counted once. The CDR3 is CASSVGTGDFSGLNTIYF. CDR3 sequence (DNA): TGTGCCAGCAGCGTTGGGACAGGGGATTTTTCGGGTTTGAACACCATATATTTT. V is TRBV9 and J is TRBJ1-3; TRBD1 agrees at 10 bases. Trimming removed 2 bases from V and 7 bases from J; junction bases left unmatched: 15. The germline V gene has CDR1 SGDLS and CDR2 YYNGEE. CDR3 length equals 18 residues.

V usage is TRBV7-2 and J usage is TRBJ2-3, with D unclear. The CDR3 totals 12 residues. The germline V gene has CDR1 SGHTA and CDR2 FQGNSA. V was cut by 4 bases and J by 5 bases, with 7 bases left in between. CDR3 DNA sequence: TGTGCCAGCAGCTCTGCAAGAGATACGCAGTATTTT. Protein product: CASSSARDTQYF.

V usage is TRBV2 and J usage is TRBJ2-7, with D unclear. CDR3 length: 13 amino acids. The V gene lost 6 bases and the J gene lost 3 bases, with 12 bases spanning the gap. Germline CDR1 SNHLY, CDR2 FYNNEI. The CDR3 bases are TGTGCCAGCAGCTCCGGGTTGCGCTACGAGCAGTACTTC. Translating it yields CASSSGLRYEQYF.

The V and J genes are TRBV28 and TRBJ1-2, with unresolved D. This CDR3 comprises 16 residues. Trimming left V 3 bases short and J 4 bases short, with 18 bases between. CDR1 is MDHEN, CDR2 SYDVKM, per germline. The CDR3 region is CASSLVEVLIPYGYTF. As DNA, the CDR3 is TGTGCCAGCAGTTTGGTTGAGGTTCTAATACCCTATGGCTACACCTTC.

The chain couples TRBV6-6 to TRBJ1-4, with TRBD1 matching over 8 bases. The CDR3 totals 14 residues. The ends lost 2 bases at V and 5 bases at J; junction bases unmatched: 1. Germline values: CDR1 MNHNY, CDR2 SVGAGI (reference sequence). The CDR3 nucleotides read TGTGCCAGCAGTTACGACAGGGGAAATGAAAAACTGTTTTTT. This encodes CASSYDRGNEKLFF.

Only a few counts were recorded for this clone. The CDR3 loop reads CASSPRGGSQPQHF. The CDR3 DNA sequence: TGTGCCAGCAGCCCACGGGGTGGGAGTCAGCCCCAGCATTTT. This chain connects TRBV7-8 to TRBJ1-5; no reliable D call. This CDR3 has 14 residues. Germline V gives CDR1 SGHVS, CDR2 FQNEAQ. V was cut by 5 bases and J by 6 bases, with 14 bases left in between.

As regards this clone: The junction shows a germline mismatch at one end, possibly a read error. This chain uses TRBV19 with TRBJ1-2; D remains ambiguous. Germline V lookup: CDR1 LNHDA, CDR2 SQIVND (reference sequence). This CDR3 contains 11 residues. CDR3 sequence (DNA): TGTGCCAGTCGGTCCTCGGGCGGCTATACCTTC. The encoded protein is CASRSSGGYTF. The whole variable domain, remainder taken from reference TRBV19 and TRBJ1-2, is DGGITQSPKYLFRKEGQNVTLSCEQNLNHDAMYWYRQDPGQGLRLIYYSQIVNDFQKGDIAEGYSVSREKKESFPLTVTSAQKNPTAFYLCASRSSGGYTFGSGTRLTVV.

The V call is TRBV11-2, the J call TRBJ1-2, with D possibly being TRBD1 (6 bases). This CDR3 contains 13 residues. The V end was cut by 5 bases, the J end by 4 bases, with 11 bases between. Germline V gene data show CDR1 as SGHAT and CDR2 as FQNNGV. Here the CDR3 reads CASSAGTPYGYTF. The CDR3 nucleotides read TGTGCCAGCAGCGCCGGGACACCCTATGGCTACACCTTC.

This clone occurred once. V gene TRBV4-1 combines with J gene TRBJ2-3; 9 positions agree with TRBD2. Germline trimming cut 1 base from V and 3 bases from J; bases unmatched to any gene: 5. This CDR3 has 16 amino acids. Germline CDR1 and CDR2: MGHRA and YSYEKL. The CDR3 loop is CASSQVGSGGTDTQYF. The CDR3 coding sequence is TGCGCCAGCAGCCAAGTGGGTAGCGGGGGAACAGATACGCAGTATTTT.

The rearrangement joins TRBV7-8 to TRBJ2-7; D unclear. CDR3 length: 16 residues. CDR1 is SGHVS and CDR2 is FQNEAQ in the germline V gene. V dropped 5 bases and J dropped 0 bases, with 17 bases sitting between them. CDR3 DNA sequence: TGTGCCAGCAGCGAGAGAGTCCCGTTACTCTCCTACGAGCAGTACTTC. Translation: CASSERVPLLSYEQYF.

The V and J genes are TRBV6-5 and TRBJ2-3; TRBD1 is a possible D gene (6 bases). Germline V CDR1 and CDR2: MNHEY, SVGAGI. V was clipped by 4 bases and J by 11 bases, with 22 bases between them. The CDR3 covers 15 residues. The CDR3 reads CASSSLLWDIGLQYF. CDR3 coding DNA: TGTGCCAGCAGTTCCTTACTCTGGGACATTGGATTGCAGTATTTT.

The chain links TRBV6-1 to TRBJ1-4; perhaps TRBD1 as D (6 bases). Germline loops: CDR1 MNHNS, CDR2 SASEGT. The V and J ends lost 6 bases and 0 bases respectively, with 11 bases between them. The CDR3 totals 15 residues. Here the CDR3 reads CASSTGPSTNEKLFF. In nucleotides, the CDR3 is TGTGCCAGCAGCACAGGGCCCTCAACTAATGAAAAACTGTTTTTT.

The chain links TRBV7-9 to TRBJ2-7; a weak D match, TRBD1 (6 bases). CDR1 is SEHNR, CDR2 FQNEAQ, per germline (reference sequence). Trimming shortened V by 5 bases and J by 3 bases, and 14 bases separated the two germline ends. This CDR3 spans 14 amino acids. The CDR3 loop reads CASSPGTPSYEQYF. The CDR3 DNA sequence: TGTGCCAGCAGCCCCGGGACACCGAGCTACGAGCAGTACTTC.

The rearrangement links TRBV29-1 to TRBJ2-3, with D hard to call. The CDR3 contains 13 residues. The germline V and J ends were trimmed by 2 bases and 1 base, with 7 bases remaining between them. Germline lookup yields CDR1 SQVTM and CDR2 ANQGSEA. The CDR3 DNA is TGCAGCGTTGAACCCCAGGGCACAGATACGCAGTATTTT. This gives the protein CSVEPQGTDTQYF.

The chain uses TRBV7-7 and TRBJ2-5; a weak D match, TRBD2 (6 bases). Trimming removed 2 bases at V and 5 bases at J, with 9 bases between. The CDR3 is 13 residues long. CDR1 and CDR2 from the germline V gene are SSHAT and FNYEAQ (reference sequence). The CDR3 coding sequence is TGTGCCAGCAGCTTATCGGGGGTGGAGACCCAGTACTTC. This codes for CASSLSGVETQYF.

The rearrangement links TRBV5-5 to TRBJ2-7; TRBD2 agrees at 15 bases. The V and J ends lost 8 bases and 4 bases, in that order; junction bases with no gene match: 13. Germline loops: CDR1 SGHKS, CDR2 YYEKEE (reference sequence). CDR3 size: 17 residues. The CDR3 coding sequence is TGTGCCAGTAACCGGGACAGGGGACTAGCGGGAGGATACGAGCAGTACTTC. Its translation is CASNRDRGLAGGYEQYF.

This chain connects TRBV2 to TRBJ1-5; 7 bases map to TRBD1. After removal of 7 bases from V and 2 bases from J, the junction contained 14 bases not matched to a gene. The CDR3 has 17 amino acids. Germline CDR1 and CDR2: SNHLY and FYNNEI. The CDR3, as DNA: TGTGCCAGCAACCAATACCCCGGGACAGCAGGCAATCAGCCCCAGCATTTT. This encodes CASNQYPGTAGNQPQHF.

This clone came up once. V and J are TRBV7-9 and TRBJ2-2; tentative D call: TRBD1 (6 bases). Trimming shortened V by 1 base and J by 2 bases, and 8 bases separated the two germline ends. The CDR3 runs 15 residues. Germline CDR1 reads SEHNR; CDR2 reads FQNEAQ (reference sequence). CDR3 nucleotide sequence: TGTGCCAGCAGCTTAGGGACAGCAAACACCGGGGAGCTGTTTTTT. It translates to CASSLGTANTGELFF.

The chain has TRBV7-2 and TRBJ2-5; D is tentatively TRBD1 or TRBD2 (5 bases each). With 3 bases removed from V and 5 bases from J, the gap between germline ends came to 10 bases. The CDR3 sequence is 13 residues long. Germline values: CDR1 SGHTA, CDR2 FQGNSA. CDR3 in DNA: TGTGCCAGCAGCTTCTCGGGGCCGGAGACCCAGTACTTC. Protein product: CASSFSGPETQYF.

CDR3: CASRDWWNTGELFF. CDR3 coding DNA: TGTGCCAGCAGAGACTGGTGGAACACCGGGGAGCTGTTTTTT. The V gene is TRBV6-5, the J gene TRBJ2-2; D uncertain. Trimming pared 6 bases from V and 1 base from J, leaving 9 bases between. The CDR3 contains 14 residues. Germline V gene data show CDR1 as MNHEY and CDR2 as SVGAGI.

The rearrangement uses TRBV6-1 and TRBJ1-1; D is perhaps TRBD1 (6 bases). With 1 base removed from V and 4 bases from J, the gap between germline ends came to 10 bases. The CDR3 sequence is 14 residues long. The germline V gene has CDR1 MNHNS and CDR2 SASEGT. The DNA for the CDR3 is TGTGCCAGCAGTGAAGGTTTAGGGGGCACTGAAGCTTTCTTT. Protein: CASSEGLGGTEAFF.

The rearrangement uses TRBV11-2 and TRBJ2-7; D not resolved. Germline V gene data show CDR1 as SGHAT and CDR2 as FQNNGV. The V end lost 2 bases, the J end lost 2 bases, and 7 bases lay between the germline ends. CDR3 length: 13 residues. CDR3 coding DNA: TGTGCCAGCAGCTTAATACGACCCTACGAGCAGTACTTC. Its protein product is CASSLIRPYEQYF.

The chain combines TRBV7-9 with TRBJ2-1; 8 positions agree with TRBD2. The length of the CDR3 is 18 residues. CDR1 and CDR2 from the germline V gene are SEHNR and FQNEAQ (reference sequence). The V segment lost 4 bases and the J segment 2 bases; nucleotides outside the gene matches: 13. CDR3 residues: CASSSELGVGRAYNEQFF. CDR3 sequence (DNA): TGTGCCAGCAGCTCGGAGTTGGGGGTCGGGAGGGCCTACAATGAGCAGTTCTTC. The variable domain in full, with the rest retrieved from reference TRBV7-9 and TRBJ2-1, is DTGVSQNPRHKITKRGQNVTFRCDPISEHNRLYWYRQTLGQGPEFLTYFQNEAQLEKSRLLSDRFSAERPKGSFSTLEIQRTEQGDSAMYLCASSSELGVGRAYNEQFFGPGTRLTVL.

The chain uses TRBV6-5 and TRBJ2-7; 11 bases are a match to TRBD2. Per germline, CDR1 MNHEY and CDR2 SVGAGI. V trimming: 5 bases; J trimming: 5 bases; junction bases outside the gene matches: 8. The CDR3 is 15 amino acids. The CDR3 spells CASSTSSGRRDEQYF. The CDR3 DNA sequence: TGTGCCAGCAGTACGTCTAGCGGGAGGAGGGACGAGCAGTACTTC.